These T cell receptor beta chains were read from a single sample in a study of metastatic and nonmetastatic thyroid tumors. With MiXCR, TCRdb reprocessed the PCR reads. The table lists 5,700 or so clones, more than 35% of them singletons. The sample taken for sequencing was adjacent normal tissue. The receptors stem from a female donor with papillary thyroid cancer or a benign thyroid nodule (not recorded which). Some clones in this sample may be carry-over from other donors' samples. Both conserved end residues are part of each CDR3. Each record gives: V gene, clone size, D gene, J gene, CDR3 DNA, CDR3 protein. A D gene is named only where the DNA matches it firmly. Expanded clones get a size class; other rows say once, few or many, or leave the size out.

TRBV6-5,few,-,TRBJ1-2,TGTGCCAGCAGTTATTTAGGTCCCCGCGGGGGAGGGGTCCACGGCTACACCTTC,CASSYLGPRGGGVHGYTF
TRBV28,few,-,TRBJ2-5,TGTGCCAGCAGTTTATTAACGGGAGTGAGGGAGACCCAGTACTTC,CASSLLTGVRETQYF
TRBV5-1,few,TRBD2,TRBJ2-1,TGCGCCAGCAGCTTGATGCTAGCGGGAGGTGTGTACAATGAGCAGTTCTTC,CASSLMLAGGVYNEQFF
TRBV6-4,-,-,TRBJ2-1,TGTGCCAGCAGTGCCCTGGGGGCGGCCTACAATGAGCAGTTCTTC,CASSALGAAYNEQFF
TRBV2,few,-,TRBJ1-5,TGTGCCAGCAGTGAAGCGCTTCGAGGGGGTCTAGGTCAGCCCCAGCATTTT,CASSEALRGGLGQPQHF
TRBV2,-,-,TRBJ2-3,TGTGCCAGCAGTGGAGGGCCCCCAGATACGCAGTATTTT,CASSGGPPDTQYF
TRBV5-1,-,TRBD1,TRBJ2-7,TGCGCCAGCAGCTTAGGACAGGGGGCCTACGAGCAGTACTTC,CASSLGQGAYEQYF
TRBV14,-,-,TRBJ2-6,TGTGCCAGCAGCCAATCGTATGGCGGGGCCAACGTCCTGACTTTC,CASSQSYGGANVLTF
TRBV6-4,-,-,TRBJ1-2,TGTGCCAGCAGTGAATCCCGGGCCCTTGGTGGCTACACCTTC,CASSESRALGGYTF
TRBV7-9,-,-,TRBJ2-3,TGTGCCAGCGGGGGCGGAAGTGGAGATACGCAGTATTTT,CASGGGSGDTQYF
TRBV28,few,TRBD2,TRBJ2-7,TGTGCCAGCAGCGGGGGGGACACAACCTTCTCCTACGAGCAGTACTTC,CASSGGDTTFSYEQYF
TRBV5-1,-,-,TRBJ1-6,TGCGCCAGCAGCCCCGACCAGGGGATAAATTCACCCCTCCACTTT,CASSPDQGINSPLHF
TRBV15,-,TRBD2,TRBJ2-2,TGTGCCACCAGCAGAGAAAGGACTAGCGGGAGTGAGGTAGCGAACACCGGGGAGCTGTTTTTT,CATSRERTSGSEVANTGELFF
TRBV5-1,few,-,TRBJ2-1,TGCGCCAGCAGCTTGCATCGGACTTCCTACAATGAGCAGTTCTTC,CASSLHRTSYNEQFF
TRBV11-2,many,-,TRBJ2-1,TGTGCCAGCAGCTTAGGAAGGGGGGGGAGCTCCTACAATGAGCAGTTCTTC,CASSLGRGGSSYNEQFF
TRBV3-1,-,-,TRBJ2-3,TGTGCCAGCAGCCAAGTAACGGGGGCCGACACAGATACGCAGTATTTT,CASSQVTGADTDTQYF
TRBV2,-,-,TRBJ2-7,TGTGCCAGCATTGGCGGGACAGACTACGAGCAGTACTTC,CASIGGTDYEQYF
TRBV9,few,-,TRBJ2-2,TGTGCCAGCAGCGTAAATTCCCCTACCGGGGAGCTGTTTTTT,CASSVNSPTGELFF
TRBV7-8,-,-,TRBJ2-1,TGTGCCAGCAGCTTAGTTCGCGACGCCAATGAGCAGTTCTTC,CASSLVRDANEQFF
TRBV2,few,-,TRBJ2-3,TGTGCCAGCAGCCCGGGAGCACTTCGAGATACGCAGTATTTT,CASSPGALRDTQYF
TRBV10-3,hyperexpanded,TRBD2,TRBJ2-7,TGTGCCATCATGTGGACTAGCGGGGACAACGAGCAGTACTTC,CAIMWTSGDNEQYF
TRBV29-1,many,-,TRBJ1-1,TGCAGCGTTGATCGGGGGTGGGACACTGAAGCTTTCTTT,CSVDRGWDTEAFF
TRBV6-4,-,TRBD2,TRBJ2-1,TGTGCCAGCAGTCCGGGACTAGCGGCCAATGAGCAGTTCTTC,CASSPGLAANEQFF
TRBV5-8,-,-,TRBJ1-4,TGTGCCAGCAGCCCGGGGGACACCACAACTAATGAAAAACTGTTTTTT,CASSPGDTTTNEKLFF
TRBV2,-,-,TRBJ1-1,TGTGCCAGCAGTGAACTGGAGGACACTGAAGCTTTCTTT,CASSELEDTEAFF
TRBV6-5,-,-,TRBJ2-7,TGTGCCAGCAGTTACGGTTCTGGGGTGGTCGAGCAGTACTTC,CASSYGSGVVEQYF
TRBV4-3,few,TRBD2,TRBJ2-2,TGCGCCAGCAGCCAGCTACTAGCGGGAGTATCTACCGGGGAGCTGTTTTTT,CASSQLLAGVSTGELFF
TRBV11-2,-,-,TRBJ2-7,TGTGCCAGCAGCTTAGAGACCCTCTCGACTGTACCCTCCGAGCAGTACTTC,CASSLETLSTVPSEQYF
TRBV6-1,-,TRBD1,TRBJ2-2,TGTGCCAGCAGTGCTGGACAGGGGGACACCGGGGAGCTGTTTTTT,CASSAGQGDTGELFF
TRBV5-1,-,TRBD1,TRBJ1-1,TGCGCCAGCATTCCAGTCGGGACAGGGGGCACTGAAGCTTTCTTT,CASIPVGTGGTEAFF
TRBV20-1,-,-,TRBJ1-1,TGCAGTGCTAGAGGGGCTTATAATAGGGCTGAAGCTTTCTTT,CSARGAYNRAEAFF
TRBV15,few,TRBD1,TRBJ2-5,TGTGCCACCAGCAAGGACAGGGGCCAAGAGACCCAGTACTTC,CATSKDRGQETQYF
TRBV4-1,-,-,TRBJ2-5,TGCGCCAGCAGCCAAGATCCAACTCAAGAGACCCAGTACTTC,CASSQDPTQETQYF
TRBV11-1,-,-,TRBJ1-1,TGTGCCAGCAGCTTAGCTCAGGGGCGATTGAACACTGAAGCTTTCTTT,CASSLAQGRLNTEAFF
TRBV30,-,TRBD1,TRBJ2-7,TGTGCCTGGAGCGCCAGCAGGGGGTCAGCTTACGAGCAGTACTTC,CAWSASRGSAYEQYF
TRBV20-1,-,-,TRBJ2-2,TGCAGTGCTAGAGAACTTACGAACACCGGGGAGCTGTTTTTT,CSARELTNTGELFF
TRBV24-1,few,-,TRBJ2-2,TGTGCCACCAGTGATTTAAGGGACACCGGGGAGCTGTTTTTT,CATSDLRDTGELFF